This T cell receptor (beta chain) came from a study of blood T cell repertoires in COVID-19. Study at large: Donors in the United States, Italy and Spain gave samples during acute or convalescent COVID-19. PBMCs, B-cell-depleted T cells, or T cells were the source of the cDNA or gDNA that made up the material.

Per the study methods: The authors estimated nucleated cell counts from reference gene primer amplification. Clones were sequenced by immunoSEQ multiplex PCR, and TCRdb holds only the in-frame ones, with some missing. Clone size and V and J calls were adopted from that table, with D and trimming inferred from the DNA. This sample has 300,000 or so clones, with over 85% found just once. Cohorts were determined from participant-reported clinical history. The CDR3 has 13 residues. Germline V gene data show CDR1 as MDHEN and CDR2 as SYDVKM. V was pared by 6 bases and J by 4 bases, with 12 bases between. The TCR sequence derives from a woman in her forties or fifties who had been exposed to COVID-19. The V gene is TRBV28, the J gene TRBJ1-2; D possibly corresponds to TRBD1 (5 bases). The sample taken for sequencing was PBMCs or T cells enriched from blood (not recorded which). The CDR3 reads CASRRQGGYGYTF. The DNA for the CDR3 is TGTGCCAGCAGACGTCAGGGCGGCTATGGCTACACCTTC.